What follows is one T cell receptor beta chain and its context. These data belong to a study of blood T cell repertoires in COVID-19. Libraries were prepared by immunoSEQ multiplex PCR; TCRdb keeps only in-frame clonotypes and omits some of them. This sample has about 160,000 clones; 70% to 85% occur once, and the top ten carry 22%. The clonotype comes from a woman of 80 years or more with acute or convalescent COVID-19. The source material was peripheral blood.

The CDR3 loop reads CASSQAGVGYNEQFF. The CDR3 region has the DNA TGTGCCAGCAGCCAAGCGGGAGTGGGATACAATGAGCAGTTCTTC. The chain has TRBV11-3 and TRBJ2-1; TRBD2 agrees at 8 bases. J lost 4 bases, V lost 5 bases, and 7 bases had no gene match. The CDR3 totals 15 residues. Per germline, CDR1 SGHNT and CDR2 YENEEA.